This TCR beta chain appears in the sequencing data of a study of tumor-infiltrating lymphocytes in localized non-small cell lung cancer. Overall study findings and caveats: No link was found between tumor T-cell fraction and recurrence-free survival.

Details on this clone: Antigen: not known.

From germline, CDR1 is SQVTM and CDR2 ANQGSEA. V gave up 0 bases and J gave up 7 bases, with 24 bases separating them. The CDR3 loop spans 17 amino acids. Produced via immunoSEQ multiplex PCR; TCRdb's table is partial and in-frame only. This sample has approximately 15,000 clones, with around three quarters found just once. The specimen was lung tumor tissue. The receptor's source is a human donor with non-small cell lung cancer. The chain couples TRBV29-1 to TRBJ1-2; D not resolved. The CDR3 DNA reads TGCAGCGTTGAAGATCTTCTGGACTTAGGACTGTGGGGTGGCTACACCTTC. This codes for CSVEDLLDLGLWGGYTF.